Below are 8 T cell receptor beta chains sequenced from a single sample in a study of cytomegalovirus exposure and HLA in healthy donors. Vbeta (60) and Jbeta (13) primers were used in the PCR. Assay: immunoSEQ multiplex PCR; the TCRdb copy retains only in-frame clones and omits some. The sample includes roughly 180,000 clones, less than 90% seen only once; the top ten take 4.5% to 5.5%. Specimen: PBMCs. The receptor source for this set is a woman aged 45-59 years in good health and CMV-seropositive.

The chain recombines TRBV4-3 with TRBJ2-2; 7 bases align to TRBD2. Germline CDR1 reads LGHNA; CDR2 reads YSLEER. J lost 1 base, V lost 4 bases, and 0 bases had no gene match. This CDR3 region has 14 residues. This CDR3 is CASSPSGNTGELFF. In nucleotides, the CDR3 is TGCGCCAGCAGCCCTAGCGGGAACACCGGGGAGCTGTTTTTT.

The V and J genes are TRBV30 and TRBJ2-1, with TRBD2 matching 7 bases. The germline V gene encodes CDR1 GTSNPN and CDR2 SVGIG (reference sequence). CDR3 length: 20 residues. V shed 2 bases and J 5 bases; nucleotides not matched to a gene: 24. The chain's CDR3 is CAWSLPHLSLASGKHNEQFF. The DNA for the CDR3 is TGTGCCTGGAGTCTGCCTCATCTCTCTCTAGCTAGCGGTAAACACAATGAGCAGTTCTTC.

The genes are TRBV9 and TRBJ1-1, with 10 bases that match TRBD1. The CDR3 contains 16 residues. Germline V gives CDR1 SGDLS, CDR2 YYNGEE. The ends lost 0 bases at V and 1 base at J; junction bases unmatched: 3. CDR3 residues: CASSVGGQGPNTEAFF. CDR3 DNA: TGTGCCAGCAGCGTAGGGGGACAGGGGCCGAACACTGAAGCTTTCTTT.

The chain uses TRBV21-1 and TRBJ1-5; TRBD1 is taken as the D call from the table, unchecked against the DNA. TRBV21-1 is marked as a pseudogene. The CDR3 has 15 residues. The CDR3 loop reads CASSKRQGAGQPQHF. The CDR3 DNA sequence: TGTGCCAGCAGCAAGCGCCAGGGGGCTGGTCAGCCCCAGCATTTT.

The gene calls are TRBV6-5 and TRBJ1-3; 7 bases match TRBD1. CDR1 and CDR2 from the germline V gene are MNHEY and SVGAGI. This CDR3 contains 14 residues. V gave up 6 bases and J gave up 5 bases; unmatched junction bases: 7. Here the CDR3 DNA reads TGTGCCAGCAGCCTTGCAGGGGGAAGAAACACCATATATTTT. Translating gives CASSLAGGRNTIYF.

The V gene is TRBV18, the J gene TRBJ2-2, with D perhaps TRBD1 (7 bases). Germline V gene sequence: CDR1 KGHSH, CDR2 LQKENI. V lost 0 bases and J lost 6, with 17 bases in between. The CDR3 is made up of 17 amino acids. CDR3 in amino acids: CASSPPGGRGAAGELFF. The CDR3 DNA reads TGTGCCAGCTCACCACCCGGAGGCAGGGGGGCTGCCGGGGAGCTGTTTTTT.

V usage is TRBV7-9 and J usage is TRBJ2-7, with 11 bases lining up with TRBD2. After removal of 2 bases from V and 6 bases from J, the junction contained 0 bases not matched to a gene. The germline CDR1 and CDR2 sequences are SEHNR and FQNEAQ (reference sequence). This CDR3 spans 13 amino acids. The CDR3 nucleotides read TGTGCCAGCAGCTTAACTAGCGGGAGCGAGCAGTACTTC. This translates into CASSLTSGSEQYF.

The chain has TRBV19 and TRBJ1-1; TRBD1 matches 8 bases. Trimming cost V 6 bases and J 3 bases; bases outside gene matches: 9. The CDR3 covers 15 residues. Germline loops: CDR1 LNHDA, CDR2 SQIVND (reference sequence). CDR3 residues: CASSDRGAGDTEAFF. The CDR3 DNA reads as TGTGCCAGTAGCGACAGGGGCGCGGGGGACACTGAAGCTTTCTTT.